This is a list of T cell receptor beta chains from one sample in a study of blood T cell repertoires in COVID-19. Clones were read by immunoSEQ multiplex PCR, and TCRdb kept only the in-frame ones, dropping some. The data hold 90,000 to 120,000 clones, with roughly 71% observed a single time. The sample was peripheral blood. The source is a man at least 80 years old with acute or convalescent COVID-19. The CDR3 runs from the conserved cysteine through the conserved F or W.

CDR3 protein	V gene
CSVGGGGQGVADTQYF	TRBV29-1
CASSPRTSSTGELFF	TRBV7-2
CASSLQQGSSYNSPLHF	TRBV7-8
CASSLDGGRALETQYF	TRBV7-2
CASSQGQGNEKLFF	TRBV7-8
CASNLGQGGYGYTF	TRBV5-1
CASSRGTSGEQFF	TRBV11-3
CASSSGVYEQYF	TRBV7-8
CASSGSEKQYF	TRBV7-9
CASRAGGLREQYF	TRBV2
CASSSQYTQYF	TRBV28
CASSLTAGERYEQYF	TRBV11-2
CASSPGLAGLTGELFF	TRBV3-1/TRBV3-2
CASSKDRSESYEQYF	TRBV7-2
CASRPPGGGNTIYF	TRBV28
CASSDRGVGNSPLHF	TRBV6-2/TRBV6-3
CASRSKQGTSFEPQHF	TRBV6-6
CASSSPMYQETQYF	TRBV28
CASSFGTSGTLSSYEQYF	TRBV28
CASSGPNRVRVEQYF	TRBV5-5
CSASGPGLAGNEQFF	TRBV20-1
CASVSQEPHYGYTF	TRBV28
CASRLGQGVTQYF	TRBV2
CASNGQNTGELFF	TRBV2
CSASGQANYGYTF	TRBV20-1
CASSLPGEKLFF	TRBV25-1
CASSLQTGDTQYF	TRBV9
CASSLGQLWYSSEAFF	TRBV5-1
CASSFGQAMNTEAFF	TRBV7-9
CALTRDSYSGNTIYF	TRBV30
CASSLAGTDTQYF	TRBV5-4
CASSYRGYYQETQYF	TRBV5-8
CASSLGGRTYEQYF	TRBV19
CASKGASGYGYTF	TRBV28
CASSTIGSPGANVLTF	TRBV19
CASSDRRSRNEQFF	TRBV2
CASSLRTEGYTF	TRBV28
CASTEPLRNQPQHF	TRBV6-5
CASSPNTLSGELFF	TRBV14
CASSYDQGQYF	TRBV6-2/TRBV6-3
CATSDRTSGSGTPYKQFF	TRBV24-1
CASSLVGGPNTGELFF	TRBV5-1
CASSLPGQGVYEQFF	TRBV7-9
CASSRSGRYNEQFF	TRBV19
CSVVGANTEAFF	TRBV29-1
CASSAGTVNSPLHF	TRBV6-4
CASSAGGGGYNEQFF	TRBV2
CASSLVRDRKKWNGYTF	TRBV7-3
CASSLGYGSLSTDTQYF	TRBV6-2/TRBV6-3
CASREGNTEAFF	TRBV2
CASSQGVGYGYTF	TRBV18
CASTTGGGFGQYF	TRBV2